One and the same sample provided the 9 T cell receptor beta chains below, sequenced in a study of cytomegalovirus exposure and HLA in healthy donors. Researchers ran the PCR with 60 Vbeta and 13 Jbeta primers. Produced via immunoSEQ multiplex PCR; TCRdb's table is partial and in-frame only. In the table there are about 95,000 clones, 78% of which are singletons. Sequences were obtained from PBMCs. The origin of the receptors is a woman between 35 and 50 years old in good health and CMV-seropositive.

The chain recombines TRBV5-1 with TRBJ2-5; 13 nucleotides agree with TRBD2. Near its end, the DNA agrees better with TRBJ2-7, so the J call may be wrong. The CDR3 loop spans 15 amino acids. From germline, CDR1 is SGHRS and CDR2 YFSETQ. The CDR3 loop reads CASSGGLAGFYEQYF. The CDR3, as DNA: TGCGCCAGCAGCGGGGGACTAGCGGGATTCTACGAGCAGTACTTC.

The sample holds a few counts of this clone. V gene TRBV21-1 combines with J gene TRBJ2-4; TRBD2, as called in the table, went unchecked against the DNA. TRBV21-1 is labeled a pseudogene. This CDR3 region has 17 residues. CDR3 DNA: TGTGCCAGCAGCAAAGACGGGGGGGGAGACAGGGAGAACATTCAGTACTTC. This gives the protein CASSKDGGGDRENIQYF.

Here the CDR3 reads CAISNDRGRVTDTQYF. CDR3 coding DNA: TGTGCCATCAGTAACGACAGGGGGCGCGTCACAGATACGCAGTATTTT. V usage is TRBV10-3 and J usage is TRBJ2-3; 10 bases match TRBD1. The CDR3 has 16 residues. CDR1 is ENHRY, CDR2 SYGVKD, per germline. V shed 5 bases and J 2 bases; nucleotides not matched to a gene: 7.

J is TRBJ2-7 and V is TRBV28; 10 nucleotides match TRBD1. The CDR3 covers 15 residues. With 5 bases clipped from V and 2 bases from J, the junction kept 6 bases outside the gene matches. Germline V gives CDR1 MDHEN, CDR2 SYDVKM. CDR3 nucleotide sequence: TGTGCCAGCAGTGCCGGGACAGGGGTTCCCTACGAGCAGTACTTC. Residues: CASSAGTGVPYEQYF.

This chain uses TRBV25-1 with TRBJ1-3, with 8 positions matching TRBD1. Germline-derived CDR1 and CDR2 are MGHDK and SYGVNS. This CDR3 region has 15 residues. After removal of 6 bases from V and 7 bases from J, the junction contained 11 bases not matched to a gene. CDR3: CASSPGQGQWNTIYF. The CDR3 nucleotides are TGTGCCAGCAGCCCCGGACAGGGCCAGTGGAACACCATATATTTT.

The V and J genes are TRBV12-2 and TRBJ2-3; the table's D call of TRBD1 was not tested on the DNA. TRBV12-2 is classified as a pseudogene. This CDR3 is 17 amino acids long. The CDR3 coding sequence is TGTGCAAGTCGCTCCCTGGGCGGCAGGGTTCGCACAGATACGCAGTATTTT. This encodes CASRSLGGRVRTDTQYF.

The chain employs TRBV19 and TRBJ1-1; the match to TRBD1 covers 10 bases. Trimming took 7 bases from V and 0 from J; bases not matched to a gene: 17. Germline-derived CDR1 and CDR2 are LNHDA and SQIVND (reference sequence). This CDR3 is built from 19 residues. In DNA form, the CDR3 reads TGTGCCAGTACTCACCGAGCTCCGGGACAGGGGCTCATGAACACTGAAGCTTTCTTT. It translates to CASTHRAPGQGLMNTEAFF.

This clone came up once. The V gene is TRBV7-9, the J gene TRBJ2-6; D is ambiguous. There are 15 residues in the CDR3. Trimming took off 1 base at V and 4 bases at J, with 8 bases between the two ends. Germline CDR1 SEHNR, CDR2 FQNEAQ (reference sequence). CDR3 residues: CASSLGATGANVLTF. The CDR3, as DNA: TGTGCCAGCAGCTTAGGGGCAACCGGGGCCAACGTCCTGACTTTC.

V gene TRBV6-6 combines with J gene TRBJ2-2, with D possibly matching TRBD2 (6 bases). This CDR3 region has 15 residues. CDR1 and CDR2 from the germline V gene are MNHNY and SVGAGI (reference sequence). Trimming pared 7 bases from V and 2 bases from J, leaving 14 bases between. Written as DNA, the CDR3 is TGTGCCAGCACCGGACTTAGCGGTAACACCGGGGAGCTGTTTTTT. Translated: CASTGLSGNTGELFF.